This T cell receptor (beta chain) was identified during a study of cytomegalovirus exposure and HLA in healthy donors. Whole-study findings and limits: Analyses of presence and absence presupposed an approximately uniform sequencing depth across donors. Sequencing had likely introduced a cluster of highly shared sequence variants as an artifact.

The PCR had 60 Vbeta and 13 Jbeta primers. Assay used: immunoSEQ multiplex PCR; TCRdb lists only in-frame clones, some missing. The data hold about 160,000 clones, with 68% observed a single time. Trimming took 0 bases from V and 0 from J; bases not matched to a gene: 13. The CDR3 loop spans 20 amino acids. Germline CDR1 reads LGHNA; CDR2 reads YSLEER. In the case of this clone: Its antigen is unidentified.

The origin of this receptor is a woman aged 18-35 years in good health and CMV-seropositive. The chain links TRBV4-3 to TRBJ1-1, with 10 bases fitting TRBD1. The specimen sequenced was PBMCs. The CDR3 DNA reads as TGCGCCAGCAGCCAAGAGATTATAGGACAGGGGGGGTACATGAACACTGAAGCTTTCTTT. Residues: CASSQEIIGQGGYMNTEAFF.